The clone carrying this T cell receptor beta chain was recorded at least ten times. Its cognate antigen is unknown. The data stem from a study of Graves' ophthalmopathy and Graves' hyperthyroidism. Study-level findings and limits: A majority of expanded thyroid clonotypes exceeding 0.001 frequency were likewise present in blood.

Looked up from germline, CDR1 is LGHNA and CDR2 is YNFKEQ. Trimming left V 0 bases short and J 6 bases short, with 17 bases between. The CDR3 covers 16 residues. The diagnosis combined clinical symptoms, thyroxine, TRAb, thyroid ultrasound and orbital computed tomography scans. From fresh peripheral blood, 8 to 10 ml in volume, the PBMCs were obtained. RNA transcripts yielded amplified TCR beta CDR3 regions. First-round RT-PCR used HTBI primers; second-round multiplex PCR followed. MiXCR, run by TCRdb on the multiplex PCR reads, gives a single entry per CDR3 protein. The sample yields a few hundred thousand distinct CDR3 sequences, approximately 16% seen once.

The clonotype comes from a woman aged 18-29 years with Graves' ophthalmopathy. Sample: peripheral blood. J is TRBJ1-1 and V is TRBV4-2; D not certain. DNA for the CDR3: TGTGCCAGCAGCCAAGATGGGCAGATCTATGGCCCTGAAGCTTTCTTT. Protein product: CASSQDGQIYGPEAFF.